The clone carrying this T cell receptor (beta chain) occurred many times. The sample comes from a study of early T cells in non-severe SARS-CoV-2 infection. As for the study in general: The input, bulk RNA from unsorted whole blood, was sequenced, and chains were unpaired.

The CDR3 runs 14 residues. Germline V lookup: CDR1 SGHTA, CDR2 FQGNSA. The ends were cut back, 5 bases at V and 7 bases at J, with 17 bases in the middle. TCRdb used MiXCR to reprocess the 5' RACE reads, holding one entry per CDR3 protein. The table has under 70,000 distinct CDR3 sequences, under 15% seen once; the top ten hold about a tenth. Material: whole blood, obtained at baseline. This rearrangement joins TRBV7-2 to TRBJ1-1, with D possibly matching TRBD1 (6 bases). The receptor's source is an adult who was a healthcare worker with PCR-confirmed SARS-CoV-2 infection or an uninfected control (not recorded which). CDR3: CASSRTAKLNEAFF. CDR3 DNA sequence: TGTGCCAGCAGCAGGACAGCAAAATTAAATGAAGCTTTCTTT.